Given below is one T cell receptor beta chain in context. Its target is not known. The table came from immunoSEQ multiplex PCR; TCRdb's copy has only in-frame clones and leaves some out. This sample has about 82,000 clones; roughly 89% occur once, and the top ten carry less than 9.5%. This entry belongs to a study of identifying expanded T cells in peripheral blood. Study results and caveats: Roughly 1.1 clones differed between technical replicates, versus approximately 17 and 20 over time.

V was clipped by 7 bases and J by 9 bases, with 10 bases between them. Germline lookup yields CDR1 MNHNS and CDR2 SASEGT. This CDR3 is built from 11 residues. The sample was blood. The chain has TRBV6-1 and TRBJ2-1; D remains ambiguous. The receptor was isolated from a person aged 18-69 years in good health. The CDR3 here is CASNVRSEQFF. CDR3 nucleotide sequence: TGTGCCAGCAATGTTAGGAGTGAGCAGTTCTTC.